This TCR beta chain was recovered during a study of CD8 T cells in ankylosing spondylitis. A note on this clonotype: Its antigen remains unidentified. Germline is not matched at one junction end, which may reflect a read error.

Library preparation for TCR beta used quantitative 5'-RACE with molecular barcodes. Each CDR3 protein gets one entry after TCRdb re-called the 5' RACE reads with MiXCR. This sample carries approximately 130,000 distinct CDR3 sequences, about 10% of them seen once, and the ten largest clones take around 4.3%. Study-wide findings and caveats: Made up of several highly homologous variants, a TCR beta motif appeared characteristic of ankylosing spondylitis blood. Relatively rare in peripheral blood, disease-linked clones were also CD8+. Previous work reported some of these motif variants in the synovial fluid and blood of reactive arthritis.

Sequencing was carried out using blood, either unsorted or a sorted T cell fraction (not recorded which). The origin of this receptor is a female donor with ankylosing spondylitis or in good health (not recorded which).

The DNA for the CDR3 is TGCTGTGCTTCAGAGCGGGGGACCTCCTACGAGCAGTACTTC. Translated: CCASERGTSYEQYF. The chain links TRBV20-1 to TRBJ2-7; TRBD2 aligns across 8 bases. The CDR3 has 14 residues. Germline CDR1 reads DFQATT; CDR2 reads SNEGSKA (reference sequence).